This TCR beta chain was obtained from a study of T cell changes during pregnancy in multiple sclerosis. Assay: immunoSEQ multiplex PCR; the TCRdb copy retains only in-frame clones and omits some. The sample shows 73,000 or so clones, roughly nine tenths of them seen only once. Germline CDR1 reads GTSNPN; CDR2 reads SVGIG (reference sequence). V was clipped by 3 bases and J by 7 bases, with 10 bases between them. The CDR3 length is 13 residues. This clone was counted between two and nine times. Sequencing used peripheral blood, obtained after pregnancy. This TCR derives from a female donor in good health, enrolled as a control in a pregnancy study. The rearrangement links TRBV30 to TRBJ1-6; possibly TRBD1 for D (5 bases). As DNA, the CDR3 is TGTGCCTGGAGCTCCGCAGGGAATTCACCCCTCCACTTT. Amino acid sequence: CAWSSAGNSPLHF. Looking up the rest from reference TRBV30 and TRBJ1-6 gives the full variable domain: SQTIHQWPATLVQPVGSPLSLECTVEGTSNPNLYWYRQAAGRGLQLLFYSVGIGQISSEVPQNLSASRPQDRQFILSSKKLLLSDSGFYLCAWSSAGNSPLHFGNGTRLTVT.